The 30 T cell receptor beta chains in this list originate from one sample, sequenced in a study of CD8+CD57+ T cells in acquired aplastic anemia. It was genomic DNA that served as the template for profiling TCR beta VDJ and CDR3. TCRdb analysed the reads with MiXCR anew, one entry per CDR3 protein. The top ten hold roughly 21% of the sample, which has about 200,000 distinct CDR3 sequences, under 55% seen once. Sequencing was done on patients that had shown CD8+CD57+ cell expansion by flow cytometry. The sample comprised sorted CD4+, CD8+, or CD8+CD57+ T cells (not recorded which) from PBMCs. These TCRs come from a human donor with aplastic anemia.

This clonotype appeared many times. This chain joins TRBV11-2 and TRBJ2-7, with 9 bases matching TRBD1. V shed 5 bases and J 6 bases; nucleotides not matched to a gene: 5. The CDR3 sequence is 13 residues long. Looked up from germline, CDR1 is SGHAT and CDR2 is FQNNGV. CDR3 loop: CASSADRGGEQYF. DNA for the CDR3: TGTGCCAGCAGCGCGGACAGGGGAGGCGAGCAGTACTTC.

This clonotype was recorded many times. The CDR3: CASSLDSETYEQYF. The CDR3 DNA follows: TGTGCCAGCAGTTTGGATAGCGAGACCTACGAGCAGTACTTC. This chain joins TRBV12-3 or TRBV12-4 and TRBJ2-7; tentatively, D is TRBD2 (5 bases). This CDR3 has 14 amino acids. V lost 3 bases to trimming and J lost 2 bases, with 11 bases between them.

The CDR3 DNA reads TGTGCCACCAGTGCAGGGGGCACTGAAGCTTTCTTT. This translates into CATSAGGTEAFF. The rearrangement uses TRBV24-1 and TRBJ1-1; 7 nucleotides match TRBD1. The CDR3 length is 12 residues. With V trimmed by 5 bases and J by 4 bases, 0 bases remained unmatched. CDR1 is KGHDR and CDR2 is SFDVKD in the germline V gene.

This clonotype turned up a few times. The V gene is TRBV7-8, the J gene TRBJ1-6; 8 nucleotides agree with TRBD1. This CDR3 has 15 amino acids. From germline, CDR1 is SGHVS and CDR2 FQNEAQ. J gave up 8 bases and V 8 bases, and 11 bases lay outside the gene matches. CDR3 in DNA: TGTGCCAGCCACCCTCGGGACAGGTGGGATTCACCCCTCCACTTT. Translated: CASHPRDRWDSPLHF.

This clonotype appeared once. This clone may be a read error of a much larger clone one base away. The chain carries TRBV5-1 and TRBJ2-2; maybe TRBD2 (6 bases). The germline gives CDR1 SGHRS, CDR2 YFSETQ. The CDR3 is 15 residues long. V lost 2 bases and J 2 bases, leaving 10 bases between the germline ends. In nucleotides, the CDR3 is TGCGCCAGCAGCTTCGAGCGGGCAAACACCGGGGAGCTGTTTTTT. Translating gives CASSFERANTGELFF.

The J gene is TRBJ1-5, the V gene TRBV29-1; D possibly corresponds to TRBD1 (6 bases). Germline V gives CDR1 SQVTM, CDR2 ANQGSEA. The germline V and J ends were trimmed by 2 bases and 7 bases, with 12 bases remaining between them. This CDR3 has 13 amino acids. The CDR3 nucleotides read TGCAGCGTTGAAATACAGGGAGAACAGCCCCAGCATTTT. Encoded protein: CSVEIQGEQPQHF.

This clonotype has ten or more counts. The chain uses TRBV5-1 and TRBJ1-5; 8 bases map to TRBD1. Germline values: CDR1 SGHRS, CDR2 YFSETQ. V lost 5 bases, J lost 4 bases, and 8 bases stayed unmatched. The CDR3 contains 15 residues. The CDR3 reads CASSWTGTGNQPQHF. The CDR3 DNA reads as TGCGCCAGCAGTTGGACAGGGACGGGGAATCAGCCCCAGCATTTT. Looking up the rest from reference TRBV5-1 and TRBJ1-5 gives the full variable domain: KAGVTQTPRYLIKTRGQQVTLSCSPISGHRSVSWYQQTPGQGLQFLFEYFSETQRNKGNFPGRFSGRQFSNSRSEMNVSTLELGDSALYLCASSWTGTGNQPQHFGDGTRLSIL.

The rearrangement uses TRBV19 and TRBJ2-3; TRBD1 matches 7 bases. The V and J ends lost 10 bases and 2 bases, in that order; junction bases with no gene match: 6. The CDR3 contains 13 residues. Germline values: CDR1 LNHDA, CDR2 SQIVND (reference sequence). In DNA form, the CDR3 reads TGTGCCACTCGGGACAGCCTCACAGATACGCAGTATTTT. Protein sequence: CATRDSLTDTQYF.

In the case of this clonotype: Germline and junction disagree at one end, which may indicate a read error. The chain is built from TRBV19 and TRBJ2-5; D possibly corresponds to TRBD2 (5 bases). This CDR3 contains 13 residues. Germline CDR1 is LNHDA and CDR2 is SQIVND (reference sequence). Here the CDR3 DNA reads TGTGCCAGCTCACCACCTAGCTTGAAGGGCATACACTTC. Translating gives CASSPPSLKGIHF.

This clonotype was counted many times. V gene TRBV5-6 combines with J gene TRBJ2-3; D is undetermined. V gave up 3 bases and J gave up 4 bases, with 9 bases separating them. The CDR3 is 13 residues long. Per the germline V gene, CDR1 is SGHDT and CDR2 is YYEEEE. The CDR3 is CASSWISSDTQYF. CDR3 coding DNA: TGTGCCAGCAGCTGGATCAGTTCAGATACGCAGTATTTT. The variable domain in full, with the rest retrieved from reference TRBV5-6 and TRBJ2-3, is DAGVTQSPTHLIKTRGQQVTLRCSPKSGHDTVSWYQQALGQGPQFIFQYYEEEERQRGNFPDRFSGHQFPNYSSELNVNALLLGDSALYLCASSWISSDTQYFGPGTRLTVL.

In its sample, this clonotype was seen many times. V gene TRBV28 combines with J gene TRBJ2-7, with 7 bases lining up with TRBD1. Per the germline V gene, CDR1 is MDHEN and CDR2 is SYDVKM. With 5 bases clipped from V and 2 bases from J, the junction kept 6 bases outside the gene matches. CDR3 length: 14 residues. CDR3 sequence: CASSTYGTAYEQYF. CDR3 sequence (DNA): TGTGCCAGCAGTACTTATGGGACAGCCTACGAGCAGTACTTC.

This clonotype appeared a few times. The chain couples TRBV20-1 to TRBJ2-1; 13 bases map to TRBD2. There are 17 residues in the CDR3. Unmatched junction bases numbered 14, after V lost 5 bases and J lost 7 bases. The germline CDR1 and CDR2 sequences are DFQATT and SNEGSKA (reference sequence). CDR3 coding DNA: TGCAGTGCTGAGAGCCCAACTAGCGGGGGGGCCTGGAATGAGCAGTTCTTC. The encoded protein is CSAESPTSGGAWNEQFF.

V usage is TRBV2 and J usage is TRBJ2-7; 8 nucleotides line up with TRBD1. The CDR3 is 15 amino acids. V gave up 2 bases and J gave up 6 bases; unmatched junction bases: 9. Germline lookup yields CDR1 SNHLY and CDR2 FYNNEI. In DNA, the CDR3 is TGTGCCAGCAGTGAAAGGTCAGGGGGCGCGGGCGAGCAGTACTTC. Translating it yields CASSERSGGAGEQYF.

This clonotype was detected many times. The chain couples TRBV6-5 to TRBJ1-1; D gene uncertain. This CDR3 contains 13 residues. Trimming took off 0 bases at V and 5 bases at J, with 7 bases between the two ends. In germline, CDR1 is MNHEY, CDR2 SVGAGI. The CDR3 DNA sequence: TGTGCCAGCAGTTACTCGAAGGAGACTGAAGCTTTCTTT. This encodes CASSYSKETEAFF.

The chain carries TRBV29-1 and TRBJ2-5, with 7 bases identical to TRBD2. This CDR3 comprises 14 residues. The V and J ends lost 0 bases and 13 bases, in that order; junction bases with no gene match: 14. The germline V gene encodes CDR1 SQVTM and CDR2 ANQGSEA. DNA for the CDR3: TGCAGCGTTGAAGATCTCGCCTCCGGGGAGGGTTGGTACTTC. Translation: CSVEDLASGEGWYF.

The chain carries TRBV10-1 and TRBJ2-5; D uncertain. V lost 6 bases and J 3 bases, leaving 11 bases between the germline ends. This CDR3 is 13 amino acids long. Germline-derived CDR1 and CDR2 are WNHNN and SYGVQD (reference sequence). The CDR3 spells CASSSGRKETQYF. CDR3 DNA sequence: TGCGCCAGCAGCTCCGGACGGAAAGAGACCCAGTACTTC.

This clonotype showed up many times. The chain combines TRBV5-6 with TRBJ1-3; unclear D gene. Trimming took 0 bases from V and 0 from J, leaving 10 bases between them. The CDR3 covers 16 residues. Germline CDR1 SGHDT, CDR2 YYEEEE. The CDR3 sequence: CASSLVGESSGNTIYF. CDR3 bases: TGTGCCAGCAGCTTGGTCGGAGAAAGCTCTGGAAACACCATATATTTT.

This clonotype has ten or more counts. The chain joins TRBV20-1 to TRBJ2-5; D may be TRBD2 (7 bases). The V and J ends lost 3 bases and 1 base respectively, with 24 bases between them. Germline CDR1 DFQATT, CDR2 SNEGSKA (reference sequence). The CDR3 spans 18 residues. This CDR3 is CSASKPRYRGGLQETQYF. In DNA form, the CDR3 reads TGCAGTGCTAGTAAGCCTAGGTATAGGGGGGGGCTCCAAGAGACCCAGTACTTC.

The rearrangement links TRBV10-2 to TRBJ1-2; TRBD1 aligns across 8 bases. V lost 7 bases and J lost 6; bases outside the gene matches: 10. The V gene's germline CDR1 is WSHSY and CDR2 SAAADI. The CDR3 contains 14 residues. The CDR3 DNA follows: TGCGCCAGCATGGCGGGGGACAGGATCAATGGCTACACCTTC. As protein: CASMAGDRINGYTF.

The chain has TRBV7-9 and TRBJ2-5; no clear D gene. This CDR3 has 11 residues. V lost 5 bases and J lost 5, with 6 bases in between. Germline CDR1 reads SEHNR; CDR2 reads FQNEAQ (reference sequence). CDR3 nucleotide sequence: TGTGCCAGCAGCCGAACGGAGACCCAGTACTTC. Its translation: CASSRTETQYF.

This chain joins TRBV19 and TRBJ2-2; a possible D gene is TRBD1 (6 bases). The CDR3 has 14 amino acids. V lost 4 bases and J lost 5, with 11 bases in between. Germline V gives CDR1 LNHDA, CDR2 SQIVND (reference sequence). CDR3 bases: TGTGCCAGTAGTACCAGCAGGGGTACCGGGGAGCTGTTTTTT. Its protein product is CASSTSRGTGELFF.

This clonotype was recorded many times. The rearrangement links TRBV7-8 to TRBJ2-2; D may be TRBD1 or TRBD2 (5 bases each). The CDR3 sequence is 14 residues long. Per germline, CDR1 SGHVS and CDR2 FQNEAQ. The V and J ends lost 8 bases and 4 bases respectively, with 14 bases between them. The DNA of the CDR3 is TGTGCCAGCGGGCCCCCGAGGGGCACCGGGGAGCTGTTTTTT. Amino acids: CASGPPRGTGELFF. The complete variable domain, with remaining parts taken from reference TRBV7-8 and TRBJ2-2, reads GAGVSQSPRYKVAKRGQDVALRCDPISGHVSLFWYQQALGQGPEFLTYFQNEAQLDKSGLPSDRFFAERPEGSVSTLKIQRTQQEDSAVYLCASGPPRGTGELFFGEGSRLTVL.

In regard to this clonotype: A much larger clone differs by one base, so this may be a read error. The genes are TRBV20-1 and TRBJ1-2, with TRBD1 matching over 9 bases. Germline CDR1 and CDR2: DFQATT and SNEGSKA (reference sequence). The CDR3 is made up of 15 amino acids. CDR3 DNA: TGCAGTGCTAGTGACAGGGGGGGAAAGGCCTATGGCTGCACCTTC. It specifies CSASDRGGKAYGCTF.

This clonotype was seen at least ten times. The chain carries TRBV12-5 and TRBJ1-4; possibly TRBD1 for D (5 bases). In germline, CDR1 is LGHNT, CDR2 FRNRAP. This CDR3 region has 16 residues. Trimming stripped 2 bases from V and 7 bases from J, with 17 bases between. The CDR3 DNA is TGTGCTAGTGGTTTGAGGAAGGTTGGGGCGCGTGAAAAACTGTTTTTT. Encoded protein: CASGLRKVGAREKLFF.

This clonotype was recorded once. The chain recombines TRBV11-2 with TRBJ1-2; D not resolved. Germline V gene data show CDR1 as SGHAT and CDR2 as FQNNGV. V lost 0 bases and J 1 base, leaving 12 bases between the germline ends. CDR3 length: 16 amino acids. The CDR3 region has the DNA TGTGCCAGCAGCTTAGATCGGCGGGCGGGTAACTATGGCTACACCTTC. It specifies CASSLDRRAGNYGYTF.

This clonotype was detected ten times or more. This sequence joins TRBV6-1 and TRBJ1-2; tentatively, D is TRBD1 (6 bases). The V gene's germline CDR1 is MNHNS and CDR2 SASEGT. The V and J ends lost 5 bases and 7 bases respectively, with 14 bases between them. The CDR3 loop spans 13 amino acids. Here the CDR3 reads CASSYGGGGGYTF. DNA for the CDR3: TGTGCCAGCAGTTACGGCGGGGGCGGTGGCTACACCTTC.

This sequence joins TRBV7-3 and TRBJ2-3; TRBD2 matches at 10 bases. Germline CDR1 and CDR2: SGHTA and FQGTGA. J lost 6 bases, V lost 10 bases, and 13 bases had no gene match. This CDR3 contains 15 residues. The CDR3 nucleotides read TGTGCCATCAGTGATAGCGGGGGGAGGTCGGATACGCAGTATTTT. Amino acid sequence: CAISDSGGRSDTQYF.

The chain is built from TRBV6-5 and TRBJ1-4; tentative D call: TRBD1 (6 bases). CDR3 length: 16 residues. Germline-derived CDR1 and CDR2 are MNHEY and SVGAGI. Trimming took off 7 bases at V and 0 bases at J, with 15 bases between the two ends. Written as DNA, the CDR3 is TGTGCCAGCATCCGGGACACTTTTACAACTAATGAAAAACTGTTTTTT. Residues: CASIRDTFTTNEKLFF.

This clonotype was observed at least ten times. The chain combines TRBV7-6 with TRBJ1-6; D perhaps matches TRBD1 (6 bases). The CDR3 is 14 residues long. The V gene's germline CDR1 is SGHVS and CDR2 FNYEAQ. The germline V and J ends were trimmed by 1 base and 8 bases, with 9 bases remaining between them. CDR3 DNA: TGTGCCAGCAGCTTAGGACAGGAGCATTCACCCCTCCACTTT. Its protein product is CASSLGQEHSPLHF. Together with reference TRBV7-6 and TRBJ1-6, the CDR3 gives the full variable domain: GAGVSQSPRYKVTKRGQDVALRCDPISGHVSLYWYRQALGQGPEFLTYFNYEAQQDKSGLPNDRFSAERPEGSISTLTIQRTEQRDSAMYRCASSLGQEHSPLHFGNGTRLTVT.

This clonotype was recorded once. A much larger clone differs from this one at a single base, so this may be a read error. The chain joins TRBV6-6 to TRBJ2-1; D may correspond to TRBD1 or TRBD2 (7 bases each). Germline V gene lookup returns CDR1 MNHNY and CDR2 SVGAGI (reference sequence). CDR3 size: 12 residues. The CDR3 region is CAAGQSHNEQFF. The CDR3 bases are TGTGCAGCGGGACAGAGCCACAATGAGCAGTTCTTC.